This TCR beta chain originates from a study of cytomegalovirus exposure and HLA in healthy donors. Study-wide results and caveats: Confirmation was obtained in vitro that a few CMV-associated chains are specific for CMV antigens. Researchers catalogued some 160 TCR beta chains as cytomegalovirus-associated.

Sequencing used immunoSEQ multiplex PCR; TCRdb keeps in-frame clones, though not all of them. This sample carries approximately 60,000 clones, 85% to 95% of them seen once, and the ten largest clones take about 6%. Per germline, CDR1 SQVTM and CDR2 ANQGSEA. V shed 8 bases and J 7 bases; nucleotides not matched to a gene: 12. CDR3 size: 14 residues. A remark on this clone: Its antigen is undetermined.

This receptor was obtained from a woman in her late teens or twenties in good health and CMV-seronegative. The chain uses TRBV29-1 and TRBJ2-2; the match to TRBD2 covers 8 bases. The specimen was PBMCs. The CDR3 reads CSSREGRAVGELFF. The CDR3 DNA sequence: TGCAGCTCCCGGGAGGGGAGGGCGGTCGGGGAGCTGTTTTTT.